This TCR beta chain was recorded in a study of shared clonotypes between healthy human individuals. Some clones are missing from TCRdb's copy, which holds only in-frame ones; the method was immunoSEQ multiplex PCR. The sample contains hundreds of thousands of clones, approximately 79% of which appear only once. The CDR3 consists of 18 residues. V was pared by 7 bases and J by 1 base, with 12 bases of the junction left unmatched. Germline V lookup: CDR1 SNHLY, CDR2 FYNNEI. This clone was seen a handful of times. The chain carries TRBV2 and TRBJ2-2, with 10 nucleotides matching TRBD2. Material for sequencing was memory CD4+ T cells sorted from blood. Documented subset: CD45RA-negative fraction. The receptor comes from a man aged 30 to 39 in good health. CDR3: CASIAGLSSGRNTGELFF. CDR3 nucleotide sequence: TGTGCCAGCATTGCGGGGTTGTCTAGCGGGAGGAACACCGGGGAGCTGTTTTTT.